This T cell receptor (beta chain) was recorded in a study of response to subunit inactivated influenza vaccine. Via MiXCR, TCRdb re-called the RT-PCR reads, giving one row per CDR3 protein. The repertoire holds hundreds of thousands of distinct CDR3 sequences, with around 11% as singletons. These same records also appear under a second study, on T cells expressing NK-cell markers. This second study says: Researchers built TCR beta cDNA using 5'RACE template switching with UMIs. Source material for TCR beta repertoires consisted of sorted CD3+CD56+NKG2C+, CD3+CD56+NKG2C- and CD3+CD56-NKG2C+ T cells. Several of the experiments relied on an anti-gamma-delta TCR antibody so that only alpha-beta TCR T cells were sorted. Dominant NKG2C+ clonotypes accounted for about 1.0-7.0% of CD8+ T cells in six donors.

This sample comprised PBMCs from blood, obtained on the day of vaccination. This TCR came from a man aged 45-60 years who received an inactivated influenza vaccine.

The DNA of the CDR3 is TGTGCCAGCAGGTGGACGGCCTCCTACAATGAGCAGTTCTTC. This encodes CASRWTASYNEQFF. The chain carries TRBV5-5 and TRBJ2-1; D is ambiguous. The CDR3 contains 14 residues. With 5 bases removed from V and 0 bases from J, the gap between germline ends came to 9 bases. Germline values: CDR1 SGHKS, CDR2 YYEKEE (reference sequence).